Listed here are 8 T cell receptor beta chains from one sample, sequenced in a study of shared clonotypes between healthy human individuals (dated by TCRdb to 2020 to 2021). CD8 naive samples consisted of CD45RO-negative cells that were positively selected for CCR7, yielding a CD45RA+CCR7+ population without TemRA cells. Preparation of the library involved the immunoSEQ multiplex PCR assay. TCRdb stores this immuneACCESS table with in-frame sequences only. Part of the clones is absent; in the studies checked, under half of the shortfall reflects unresolved V genes, and no reason is known for the rest. Here the sample has 1.5 million to 2.5 million clones; 85% to 95% occur a single time. Approximately 1% of the sample goes to the ten largest clones. Specimen: naive CD8+ T cells sorted from blood. Per the publication, the cell subset or site label means: CD45RA+CCR7+. The receptor set was obtained from a young man in good health.

The chain uses TRBV6-1 and TRBJ1-4; D may be TRBD1 (5 bases). Trimming shortened V by 7 bases and J by 3 bases, and 15 bases separated the two germline ends. The CDR3 totals 15 residues. Germline lookup yields CDR1 MNHNS and CDR2 SASEGT. The CDR3 DNA reads as TGTGCCAGCATCATATTCCCGGGGGCTAATGAAAAACTGTTTTTT. Protein sequence: CASIIFPGANEKLFF.

The chain is built from TRBV27 and TRBJ2-4, with a tentative D call TRBD1 (6 bases). Germline-derived CDR1 and CDR2 are MNHEY and SMNVEV (reference sequence). The germline V and J ends were trimmed by 3 bases and 1 base, with 16 bases remaining between them. The CDR3 covers 17 residues. For the CDR3, the DNA is TGTGCCAGCAGTTTGGACAGCTCATCGGGGGCCAAAAACATTCAGTACTTC. The encoded protein is CASSLDSSSGAKNIQYF.

This rearrangement joins TRBV11-2 to TRBJ2-1; D is uncertain. CDR1 is SGHAT and CDR2 is FQNNGV in the germline V gene. Trimming removed 5 bases at V and 10 bases at J, with 12 bases between. This CDR3 region has 12 residues. The CDR3 region has the DNA TGTGCCAGCAGCACGATGCTAGGGGAGCAGTTCTTC. Translation gives CASSTMLGEQFF.

For this clone: This same CDR3 is encoded by further DNA sequences in the sample. The CDR3 loop is CASSLGYNTGELFF. CDR3 sequence (DNA): TGTGCCAGCAGCTTAGGATATAACACCGGGGAGCTGTTTTTT. This chain uses TRBV13 with TRBJ2-2; D unresolved. The CDR3 runs to 14 residues. Trimming removed 0 bases at V and 2 bases at J, with 4 bases between. The germline gives CDR1 PRHDT, CDR2 FYEKMQ (reference sequence).

The chain carries TRBV5-4 and TRBJ2-5; a possible D gene is TRBD1 (5 bases). The CDR3 runs to 15 residues. V lost 0 bases to trimming and J lost 1 base, with 10 bases between them. From germline, CDR1 is SGHNT and CDR2 YYREEE (reference sequence). The DNA for the CDR3 is TGTGCCAGCAGCTTGGAACAGGAAGGCCAAGAGACCCAGTACTTC. Amino acids: CASSLEQEGQETQYF.

The gene calls are TRBV5-4 and TRBJ2-1, with D unclear. In germline, CDR1 is SGHNT, CDR2 YYREEE (reference sequence). The CDR3 spans 12 residues. Deletions cut 2 bases from V and 9 bases from J, with 9 bases between. The CDR3 sequence is CASSFGVTEQFF. The DNA of the CDR3 is TGTGCCAGCAGCTTCGGAGTAACTGAGCAGTTCTTC.

Notes on this clone: Other nucleotide sequences from this sample produce the same CDR3. The chain couples TRBV7-9 to TRBJ2-2; D call uncertain. The ends were cut back, 4 bases at V and 4 bases at J, with 4 bases in the middle. Germline V CDR1 and CDR2: SEHNR, FQNEAQ (reference sequence). This CDR3 has 12 residues. The CDR3 bases are TGTGCCAGCAGCTATTCCACCGGGGAGCTGTTTTTT. This gives the protein CASSYSTGELFF.

CDR3 in amino acids: CACGDRGEEQFF. CDR3 in DNA: TGTGCCTGTGGGGACAGGGGGGAAGAGCAGTTCTTC. The V gene is TRBV30, the J gene TRBJ2-1; 11 bases are shared with TRBD1. Germline V gene data show CDR1 as GTSNPN and CDR2 as SVGIG (reference sequence). This CDR3 has 12 amino acids. J lost 10 bases, V lost 6 bases, and 5 bases had no gene match.